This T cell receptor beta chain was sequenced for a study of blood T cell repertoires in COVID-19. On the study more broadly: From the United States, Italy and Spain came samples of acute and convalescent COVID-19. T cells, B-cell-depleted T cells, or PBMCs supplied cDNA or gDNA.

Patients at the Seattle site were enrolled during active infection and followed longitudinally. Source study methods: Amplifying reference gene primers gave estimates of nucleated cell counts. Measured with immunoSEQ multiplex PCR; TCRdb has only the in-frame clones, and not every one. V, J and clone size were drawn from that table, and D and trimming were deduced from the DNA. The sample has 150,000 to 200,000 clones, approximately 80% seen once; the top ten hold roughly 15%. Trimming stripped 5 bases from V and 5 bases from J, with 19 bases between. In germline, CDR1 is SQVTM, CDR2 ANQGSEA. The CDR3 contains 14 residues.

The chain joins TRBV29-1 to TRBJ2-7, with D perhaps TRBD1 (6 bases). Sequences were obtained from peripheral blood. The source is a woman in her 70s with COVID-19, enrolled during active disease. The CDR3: CSVSTRDNLDEQYV. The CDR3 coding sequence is TGCAGCGTTTCTACAAGGGACAATTTGGACGAGCAGTACGTC.